The clone carrying this TCR beta chain has a count of ten or more. Its target is unknown. With MiXCR, TCRdb called clones anew from the PCR reads. Here the sample spans over 30,000 clones, 15% to 20% being singletons. Unmatched junction bases numbered 5, after V lost 6 bases and J lost 1 base. The CDR3 has 15 residues. No patient had received any treatment before thyroid surgery. The data originate from a study of metastatic and nonmetastatic thyroid tumors. Study-level information: Where malignant and benign thyroid patients were concerned, repertoires were compared across blood and tumor or nodule tissue. Study results and limitations: TCR beta diversity was reportedly significantly higher in malignant thyroid tumors than benign nodules, in blood and tumor.

The chain has TRBV12-3 or TRBV12-4 and TRBJ1-1, with 10 nucleotides matching TRBD1. The TCR was taken from a male donor with papillary thyroid cancer or a benign thyroid nodule (not recorded which). Some clones in this sample may be carry-over from other donors' samples. The source material was blood. This CDR3 is CASSLTGGSNTEAFF. The CDR3 DNA follows: TGTGCCAGCAGCTTGACAGGGGGCTCGAACACTGAAGCTTTCTTT.